The present TCR beta chain was sequenced within a study of breast tumors, draining lymph nodes, adjacent tissues. Study outcomes and limitations: Tumors had less TCR diversity than lymph nodes, more than nontumor tissue. The lymph node origin of tumor T cells was framed as consistent with a hypothesis, not demonstrated. The data were judged consistent with most tumor T cells coming from lymph node and expanding in tumor.

MiXCR, run by TCRdb on the multiplex PCR reads, gives a single entry per CDR3 protein. The sample yields fewer than 25,000 distinct CDR3 sequences, roughly two fifths seen once. On this clonotype: Its antigen is unknown.

This TCR derives from a female donor with breast cancer. Some clones in this sample may be carry-over from other donors' samples. Material for sequencing was breast tumor tissue.

CDR3 sequence: CASSTLAASYNEQFF. The CDR3, as DNA: TGTGCCAGCAGCACCCTAGCGGCTTCCTACAATGAGCAGTTCTTC. This sequence joins TRBV7-2 and TRBJ2-1; 7 bases align to TRBD2. CDR3 length equals 15 residues. The junction had 5 bases not matched to a gene; V was cut back by 5 bases and J by 1 base. Germline assignment: CDR1 SGHTA and CDR2 FQGNSA.